These 2 T cell receptor beta chains originate from one sample sequenced in a study of T cell responses to AZD1222 COVID-19 vaccine. Libraries were prepared by immunoSEQ multiplex PCR; TCRdb keeps only in-frame clonotypes and omits some of them. The top ten clones hold roughly 1.7% of a sample with more than 150,000 clones, under 95% of them seen once. This specimen was peripheral blood, taken 28 days after the second AZD1222 dose. These receptors were obtained from an adult who received the AZD1222 COVID-19 vaccine.

The rearrangement uses TRBV7-9 and TRBJ1-1; no reliable D call. The CDR3 is made up of 13 amino acids. Per germline, CDR1 SEHNR and CDR2 FQNEAQ (reference sequence). V was pared by 8 bases and J by 1 base, with 11 bases between. The CDR3 reads CASRTTKNTEAFF. CDR3 DNA: TGTGCCAGCCGTACGACAAAGAACACTGAAGCTTTCTTT.

The chain carries TRBV18 and TRBJ2-7; TRBD1 agrees at 8 bases. V lost 3 bases, J lost 4 bases, and 5 bases stayed unmatched. The length of the CDR3 is 14 residues. Germline CDR1 and CDR2: KGHSH and LQKENI. CDR3 in DNA: TGTGCCAGCTCACCCCGACAGGGGACGTACGAGCAGTACTTC. Translated, it gives CASSPRQGTYEQYF.